These 32 T cell receptor beta chains originate from one sample sequenced in a study of blood T cell repertoires in COVID-19. The data were produced by immunoSEQ multiplex PCR, yet TCRdb's version contains in-frame clones alone and is incomplete. Of over 55,000 clones in the sample, around nine tenths were seen once. The sequencing input was peripheral blood. The receptor set was obtained from a human donor with active COVID-19. The donor label of this sample is uncertain.

The chain joins TRBV19 to TRBJ2-2; D gene ambiguous. Looked up from germline, CDR1 is LNHDA and CDR2 is SQIVND (reference sequence). V was clipped by 3 bases and J by 4 bases, with 12 bases between them. The CDR3 spans 15 residues. The CDR3 region has the DNA TGTGCCAGTAGTATCAACGGGTCCCCCACCGGGGAGCTGTTTTTT. Translated, it gives CASSINGSPTGELFF.

J is TRBJ2-7 and V is TRBV7-9; 9 bases match TRBD1. The V segment lost 5 bases and the J segment 2 bases; nucleotides outside the gene matches: 4. Per germline, CDR1 SEHNR and CDR2 FQNEAQ (reference sequence). The CDR3 sequence is 14 residues long. The CDR3 loop reads CASSPWTGAYEQYF. The CDR3 DNA is TGTGCCAGCAGCCCCTGGACAGGGGCCTACGAGCAGTACTTC.

The V gene is TRBV4-1, the J gene TRBJ2-7; 10 bases line up with TRBD2. Germline assignment: CDR1 MGHRA and CDR2 YSYEKL. This CDR3 comprises 16 residues. V was pared by 3 bases and J by 7 bases, with 12 bases of the junction left unmatched. The CDR3: CASSHPRLAGEGEQYF. The CDR3 region has the DNA TGCGCCAGCAGCCACCCTCGTCTAGCGGGAGAGGGGGAGCAGTACTTC.

The rearrangement links TRBV6-6 to TRBJ1-4, with D unresolved. The CDR3 covers 12 residues. Trimming left V 5 bases short and J 12 bases short, with 13 bases between. From germline, CDR1 is MNHNY and CDR2 SVGAGI (reference sequence). The CDR3, as DNA: TGTGCCAGCAGTGATGATATGAGAGAACTGTTTTTT. Translating it yields CASSDDMRELFF.

V gene TRBV5-1 combines with J gene TRBJ2-1; 8 bases fit TRBD1. Per the germline V gene, CDR1 is SGHRS and CDR2 is YFSETQ. This CDR3 comprises 16 residues. The V gene end was trimmed by 0 bases and the J gene end by 7 bases; junction bases not matched to a gene: 9. CDR3 sequence reads: CASSLAGRTGRNEQFF. CDR3 DNA: TGCGCCAGCAGCTTGGCCGGCAGGACAGGGAGAAATGAGCAGTTCTTC.

The CDR3 reads CASSLRGQENGYTF. For the CDR3, the DNA is TGTGCCAGCAGCCTCCGGGGACAAGAAAATGGCTACACCTTC. This rearrangement joins TRBV3-1 (or the pseudogene TRBV3-2) to TRBJ1-2; tentative D call: TRBD1 (6 bases). The CDR3 spans 14 residues. V was cut by 4 bases and J by 6 bases, with 15 bases left in between. From germline, CDR1 is LGHDT and CDR2 YNNKEL (reference sequence).

J is TRBJ2-5 and V is TRBV5-1; D may be TRBD1 (6 bases). Germline CDR1 is SGHRS and CDR2 is YFSETQ. CDR3 length: 14 amino acids. V was clipped by 5 bases and J by 1 base, with 12 bases between them. The CDR3: CASSLQGTQETQYF. Here the CDR3 DNA reads TGCGCCAGCAGTTTACAGGGAACCCAAGAGACCCAGTACTTC.

The genes are TRBV7-9 and TRBJ1-3, with a possible D match to TRBD1 (6 bases). This CDR3 region has 14 residues. V was shortened by 9 bases and J by 0 bases, with 12 bases between the two germline ends. Germline loops: CDR1 SEHNR, CDR2 FQNEAQ (reference sequence). The CDR3 nucleotides read TGTGCCAGTCCTGGACAGAACTCTGGAAACACCATATATTTT. It yields the protein CASPGQNSGNTIYF.

The gene calls are TRBV6-6 and TRBJ1-3; D is perhaps TRBD1 (6 bases). The V end lost 2 bases, the J end lost 9 bases, and 14 bases lay between the germline ends. Germline V gene lookup returns CDR1 MNHNY and CDR2 SVGAGI (reference sequence). The CDR3 consists of 14 residues. The CDR3 DNA follows: TGTGCCAGCAGTTACAACCGGATAGGGGGCACCATATATTTT. Protein product: CASSYNRIGGTIYF.

This chain uses TRBV2 with TRBJ2-3, with 12 bases fitting TRBD1. The CDR3 extends over 16 amino acids. Germline-derived CDR1 and CDR2 are SNHLY and FYNNEI. J was trimmed by 7 bases and V by 3 bases; bases with no gene match: 8. The chain's CDR3 is CASSESGTGGKNTQYF. The CDR3 DNA reads as TGTGCCAGCAGTGAGTCCGGGACAGGGGGCAAAAATACGCAGTATTTT.

The genes are TRBV7-2 and TRBJ2-5, with TRBD1 identical over 8 bases. The J segment lost 5 bases and the V segment lost 5 bases, leaving 7 bases of the junction unmatched. Germline CDR1 reads SGHTA; CDR2 reads FQGNSA. The CDR3 extends over 14 amino acids. CDR3 DNA: TGTGCCAGCAGCCTGGACAGGGTTGGGGAGACCCAGTACTTC. Translated, it gives CASSLDRVGETQYF.

This chain uses TRBV5-8 with TRBJ2-1; weak D call: TRBD2 (5 bases). This CDR3 spans 16 amino acids. The germline V gene has CDR1 SGHTS and CDR2 YDEGEE. The V end lost 0 bases, the J end lost 4 bases, and 14 bases lay between the germline ends. CDR3 protein: CASSLGTLPLYNEQFF. As DNA, the CDR3 is TGTGCCAGCAGCTTGGGGACTCTACCCCTTTACAATGAGCAGTTCTTC.

The chain uses TRBV29-1 and TRBJ2-3, with 8 bases fitting TRBD1. There are 12 residues in the CDR3. J lost 9 bases, V lost 7 bases, and 9 bases had no gene match. Looked up from germline, CDR1 is SQVTM and CDR2 is ANQGSEA. The CDR3 coding sequence is TGCAGCGCCCGAGGGGACAGGCCGACGCAGTATTTT. It encodes CSARGDRPTQYF.

This clone has only one observation. The chain couples TRBV7-3 to TRBJ2-2; TRBD1 matches 9 bases. The CDR3 runs to 16 residues. Germline lookup yields CDR1 SGHTA and CDR2 FQGTGA. With V trimmed by 0 bases and J by 5 bases, 4 bases remained unmatched. The CDR3 nucleotides are TGTGCCAGCAGCTTAACCTCGGGACAGGGAACCGGGGAGCTGTTTTTT. It yields the protein CASSLTSGQGTGELFF.

The J gene is TRBJ2-1, the V gene TRBV27; D is perhaps TRBD2 (6 bases). The CDR3 totals 14 residues. Germline lookup yields CDR1 MNHEY and CDR2 SMNVEV (reference sequence). The V end lost 6 bases, the J end lost 8 bases, and 17 bases lay between the germline ends. The CDR3: CASSRGTPRDEQFF. CDR3 bases: TGTGCCAGCAGCCGGGGGACCCCCAGGGATGAGCAGTTCTTC.

This chain connects TRBV28 to TRBJ1-1; D possibly corresponds to TRBD1 (5 bases). The ends were cut back, 7 bases at V and 0 bases at J, with 9 bases in the middle. This CDR3 spans 13 amino acids. CDR1 MDHEN and CDR2 SYDVKM come from the germline V gene. The CDR3 region is CASTPTVNTEAFF. In nucleotides, the CDR3 is TGTGCCAGCACCCCGACAGTGAACACTGAAGCTTTCTTT.

The V and J genes are TRBV3-1 (or the pseudogene TRBV3-2) and TRBJ1-2, with D unclear. The CDR3 has 13 residues. From germline, CDR1 is LGHDT and CDR2 YNNKEL (reference sequence). Trimming pared 2 bases from V and 5 bases from J, leaving 9 bases between. The CDR3 sequence is CASSQRPEYGYTF. The CDR3 nucleotides are TGTGCCAGCAGCCAACGCCCCGAGTATGGCTACACCTTC.

The V gene is TRBV6-6, the J gene TRBJ2-7; D remains unclear. The V gene lost 4 bases and the J gene lost 10 bases, with 14 bases spanning the gap. This CDR3 region has 12 residues. Germline CDR1 reads MNHNY; CDR2 reads SVGAGI (reference sequence). CDR3 bases: TGTGCCAGCAGTTTTGGCGGTCGCGGTCAGTACTTC. Amino acids: CASSFGGRGQYF.

The chain has TRBV11-2 and TRBJ1-1, with 8 bases lining up with TRBD1. V gave up 6 bases and J gave up 5 bases; unmatched junction bases: 5. This CDR3 is 13 amino acids long. Germline V gene data show CDR1 as SGHAT and CDR2 as FQNNGV. CDR3 coding DNA: TGTGCCAGCAGTTTACAGGGGGGTACTGAAGCTTTCTTT. It yields the protein CASSLQGGTEAFF. Variable domain in full (rest from reference TRBV11-2 and TRBJ1-1): EAGVAQSPRYKIIEKRQSVAFWCNPISGHATLYWYQQILGQGPKLLIQFQNNGVVDDSQLPKDRFSAERLKGVDSTLKIQPAKLEDSAVYLCASSLQGGTEAFFGQGTRLTVV.

The J gene is TRBJ1-3, the V gene TRBV27, with D perhaps TRBD1 (6 bases). Germline values: CDR1 MNHEY, CDR2 SMNVEV (reference sequence). Trimming removed 5 bases from V and 8 bases from J, with 22 bases in between. The CDR3 runs to 16 residues. In DNA form, the CDR3 reads TGTGCCAGCAGTCGATTACCTCTTCGACAGGTAGACACCATATATTTT. It translates to CASSRLPLRQVDTIYF.

The V and J genes are TRBV5-5 and TRBJ2-4, with D uncertain. Trimming removed 1 base from V and 8 bases from J, with 19 bases in between. CDR3 length: 16 residues. From germline, CDR1 is SGHKS and CDR2 YYEKEE (reference sequence). This CDR3 reads CASSLRTLSPIHIQYF. The CDR3 region has the DNA TGTGCCAGCAGCTTGCGTACTCTATCCCCCATTCACATTCAGTACTTC.

V gene TRBV23-1 combines with J gene TRBJ2-7, with 8 positions matching TRBD2. TRBV23-1 is flagged as an ORF with uncertain function. This CDR3 has 17 amino acids. Unmatched junction bases numbered 9, after V lost 0 bases and J lost 2 bases. The CDR3 spells CASSQSRIAGSPYEQYF. CDR3 coding DNA: TGCGCCAGCAGTCAATCCCGGATAGCGGGATCCCCCTACGAGCAGTACTTC.

The chain recombines TRBV29-1 with TRBJ2-7; 7 bases map to TRBD1. In germline, CDR1 is SQVTM, CDR2 ANQGSEA. The CDR3 spans 13 residues. V was pared by 5 bases and J by 3 bases, with 7 bases of the junction left unmatched. CDR3: CSVKGQIDYEQYF. The CDR3 DNA follows: TGCAGCGTTAAGGGACAGATCGACTACGAGCAGTACTTC.

The chain links TRBV19 to TRBJ2-2, with 10 positions matching TRBD1. Looked up from germline, CDR1 is LNHDA and CDR2 is SQIVND (reference sequence). V was clipped by 5 bases and J by 7 bases; unmatched bases: 4. The CDR3 is 14 amino acids. The CDR3 region is CASSRDRGGGELFF. The CDR3 bases are TGTGCCAGTAGTCGGGACAGGGGAGGCGGGGAGCTGTTTTTT.

In this sample, this clone turned up once. The chain carries TRBV18 and TRBJ1-2; perhaps TRBD1 as D (5 bases). The CDR3 runs to 15 residues. The germline V and J ends were trimmed by 2 bases and 7 bases, with 17 bases remaining between them. In germline, CDR1 is KGHSH, CDR2 LQKENI. The CDR3 sequence is CASSPSLQGNRGYTF. CDR3 coding DNA: TGTGCCAGCTCACCATCTCTCCAGGGAAATCGTGGCTACACCTTC.

The genes are TRBV2 and TRBJ2-7; 7 bases match TRBD1. CDR3 length: 15 residues. Trimming cost V 6 bases and J 1 base; bases outside gene matches: 9. Germline lookup yields CDR1 SNHLY and CDR2 FYNNEI. The CDR3 DNA reads as TGTGCCAGCAGAAAGGGGTCGGGACAGTCCTACGAGCAGTACTTC. This encodes CASRKGSGQSYEQYF.

This sequence joins TRBV19 and TRBJ2-6; 7 bases map to TRBD1. CDR3 length: 19 amino acids. CDR1 is LNHDA and CDR2 is SQIVND in the germline V gene (reference sequence). V shed 6 bases, J shed 0 bases, and the junction held 14 bases outside the gene matches. Here the CDR3 DNA reads TGTGCCAGTAGGGCAACAAACAGGGGCTTACTCTCTGGGGCCAACGTCCTGACTTTC. Translating gives CASRATNRGLLSGANVLTF.

This chain connects TRBV6-6 to TRBJ2-1; 8 bases fit TRBD2. Germline V gene lookup returns CDR1 MNHNY and CDR2 SVGAGI (reference sequence). This CDR3 has 16 residues. V was clipped by 4 bases and J by 2 bases; unmatched bases: 7. The CDR3 sequence is CASSSLPGLAYNEQFF. The CDR3 DNA sequence: TGTGCCAGCAGTTCACTCCCGGGACTAGCCTACAATGAGCAGTTCTTC.

This chain connects TRBV11-2 to TRBJ2-2; 7 bases agree with TRBD2. The V gene's germline CDR1 is SGHAT and CDR2 FQNNGV. The junction had 11 bases not matched to a gene; V was cut back by 6 bases and J by 4 bases. This CDR3 spans 16 amino acids. The CDR3 reads CASRQGAGRLTGELFF. CDR3 bases: TGTGCCAGCAGACAAGGGGCCGGGAGGCTCACCGGGGAGCTGTTTTTT. Full variable domain (outside the CDR3, taken from reference TRBV11-2 and TRBJ2-2): EAGVAQSPRYKIIEKRQSVAFWCNPISGHATLYWYQQILGQGPKLLIQFQNNGVVDDSQLPKDRFSAERLKGVDSTLKIQPAKLEDSAVYLCASRQGAGRLTGELFFGEGSRLTVL.

The chain carries TRBV7-2 and TRBJ2-1, with 10 nucleotides matching TRBD1. V lost 2 bases to trimming and J lost 5 bases; unmatched junction nucleotides: 3. Germline lookup yields CDR1 SGHTA and CDR2 FQGNSA. This CDR3 has 15 amino acids. The CDR3 nucleotides read TGTGCCAGCAGCTTACACGGACAGGGGGACAATGAGCAGTTCTTC. Translating it yields CASSLHGQGDNEQFF.

The chain is built from TRBV5-8 and TRBJ1-5; TRBD1 might be the D (5 bases). The CDR3 runs 15 residues. The ends were cut back, 4 bases at V and 7 bases at J, with 18 bases in the middle. CDR1 SGHTS and CDR2 YDEGEE come from the germline V gene. The CDR3, as DNA: TGTGCCAGCAGCCCTGGGGCAGTACGAGGACAGCCCCAGCATTTT. Translated: CASSPGAVRGQPQHF.

This clone appeared once. This chain connects TRBV4-1 to TRBJ1-1, with 9 bases fitting TRBD1. CDR3 length: 16 residues. Looked up from germline, CDR1 is MGHRA and CDR2 is YSYEKL. With V trimmed by 1 base and J by 3 bases, 6 bases remained unmatched. In DNA, the CDR3 is TGCGCCAGCAGCCAAGTACCTGGACAGGGGTACACTGAAGCTTTCTTT. Amino acids: CASSQVPGQGYTEAFF.